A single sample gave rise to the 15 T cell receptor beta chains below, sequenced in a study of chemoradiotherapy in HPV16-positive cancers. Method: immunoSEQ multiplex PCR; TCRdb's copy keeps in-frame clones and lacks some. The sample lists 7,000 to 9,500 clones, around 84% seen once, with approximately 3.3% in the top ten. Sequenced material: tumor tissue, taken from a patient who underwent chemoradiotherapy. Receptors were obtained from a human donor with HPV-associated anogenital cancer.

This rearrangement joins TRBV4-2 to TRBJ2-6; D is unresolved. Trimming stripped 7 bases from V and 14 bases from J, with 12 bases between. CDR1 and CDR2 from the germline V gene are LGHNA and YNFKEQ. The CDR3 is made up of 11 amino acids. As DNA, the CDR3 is TGTGCCAGCACCTCGGGCAGCATCCTGACTTTC. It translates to CASTSGSILTF.

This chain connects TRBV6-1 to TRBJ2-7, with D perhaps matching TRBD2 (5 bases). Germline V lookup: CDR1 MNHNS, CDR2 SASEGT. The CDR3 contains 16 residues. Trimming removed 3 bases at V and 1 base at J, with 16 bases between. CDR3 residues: CASSDPRLSGSYEQYF. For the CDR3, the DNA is TGTGCCAGCAGTGACCCCCGACTATCTGGGTCCTACGAGCAGTACTTC.

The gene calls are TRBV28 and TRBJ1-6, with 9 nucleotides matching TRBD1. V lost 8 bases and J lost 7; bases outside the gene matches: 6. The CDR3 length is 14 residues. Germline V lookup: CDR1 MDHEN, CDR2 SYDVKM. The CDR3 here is CASGGTGKNSPLHF. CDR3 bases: TGTGCCAGCGGGGGGACAGGGAAAAATTCACCCCTCCACTTT.

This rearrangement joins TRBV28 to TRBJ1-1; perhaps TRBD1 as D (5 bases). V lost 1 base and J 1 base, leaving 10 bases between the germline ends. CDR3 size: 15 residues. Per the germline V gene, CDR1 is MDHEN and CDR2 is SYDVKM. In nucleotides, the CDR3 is TGTGCCAGCAGTTTATCTTCAGGGTGGAACACTGAAGCTTTCTTT. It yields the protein CASSLSSGWNTEAFF.

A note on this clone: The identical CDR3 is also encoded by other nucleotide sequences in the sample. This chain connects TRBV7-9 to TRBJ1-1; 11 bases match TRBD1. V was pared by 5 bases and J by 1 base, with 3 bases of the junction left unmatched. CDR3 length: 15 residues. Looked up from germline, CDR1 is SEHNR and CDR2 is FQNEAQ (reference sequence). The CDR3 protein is CASSLGQGANTEAFF. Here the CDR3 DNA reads TGTGCCAGCAGCCTAGGACAGGGGGCGAACACTGAAGCTTTCTTT.

In nucleotides, the CDR3 is TGTGCCAGTAGTAGCGGCCCAGCGGGGGAGACCCAGTACTTC. Its protein product is CASSSGPAGETQYF. The chain combines TRBV19 with TRBJ2-5, with TRBD2 identical over 7 bases. In germline, CDR1 is LNHDA, CDR2 SQIVND (reference sequence). The J segment lost 5 bases and the V segment lost 4 bases, leaving 7 bases of the junction unmatched. The CDR3 runs 14 residues.

The CDR3 loop is CSVKGTLNTEAFF. In DNA form, the CDR3 reads TGCAGCGTGAAGGGGACCCTGAACACTGAAGCTTTCTTT. The chain carries TRBV29-1 and TRBJ1-1; TRBD1 might be the D (5 bases). Germline values: CDR1 SQVTM, CDR2 ANQGSEA. Trimming removed 6 bases at V and 0 bases at J, with 11 bases between. This CDR3 has 13 amino acids.

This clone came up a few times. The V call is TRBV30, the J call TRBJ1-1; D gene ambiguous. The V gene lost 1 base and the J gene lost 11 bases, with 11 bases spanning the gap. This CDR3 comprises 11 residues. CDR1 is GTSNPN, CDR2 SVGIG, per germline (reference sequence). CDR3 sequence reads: CAWSDRQGAFF. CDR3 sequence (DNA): TGTGCCTGGAGTGACCGCCAAGGGGCTTTCTTT.

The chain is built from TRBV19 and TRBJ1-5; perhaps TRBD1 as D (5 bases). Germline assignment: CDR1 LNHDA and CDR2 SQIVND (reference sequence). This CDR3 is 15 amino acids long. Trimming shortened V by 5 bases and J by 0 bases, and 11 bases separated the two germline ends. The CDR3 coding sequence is TGTGCCAGTAGTCTGGACACAAATAGCAATCAGCCCCAGCATTTT. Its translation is CASSLDTNSNQPQHF.

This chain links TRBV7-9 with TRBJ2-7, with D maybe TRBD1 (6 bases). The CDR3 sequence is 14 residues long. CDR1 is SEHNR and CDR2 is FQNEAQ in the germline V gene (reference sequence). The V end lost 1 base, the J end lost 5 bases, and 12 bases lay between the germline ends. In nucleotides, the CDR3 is TGTGCCAGCAGCTTAGAACAGGGAAAAAACGAGCAGTACTTC. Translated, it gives CASSLEQGKNEQYF.

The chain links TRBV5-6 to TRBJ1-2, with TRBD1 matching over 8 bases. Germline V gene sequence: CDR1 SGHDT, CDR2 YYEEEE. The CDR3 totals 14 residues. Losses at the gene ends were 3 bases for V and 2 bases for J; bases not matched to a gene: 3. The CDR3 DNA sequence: TGTGCCAGCAGCTGGACAGGGCGCAACTATGGCTACACCTTC. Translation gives CASSWTGRNYGYTF. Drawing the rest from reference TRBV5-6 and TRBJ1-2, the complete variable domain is DAGVTQSPTHLIKTRGQQVTLRCSPKSGHDTVSWYQQALGQGPQFIFQYYEEEERQRGNFPDRFSGHQFPNYSSELNVNALLLGDSALYLCASSWTGRNYGYTFGSGTRLTVV.

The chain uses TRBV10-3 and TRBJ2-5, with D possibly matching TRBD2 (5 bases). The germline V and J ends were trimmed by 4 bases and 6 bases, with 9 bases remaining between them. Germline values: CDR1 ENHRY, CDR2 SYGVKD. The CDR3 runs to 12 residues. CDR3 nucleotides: TGTGCCATCAGTGCCGGGAACCAGACCCAGTACTTC. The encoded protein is CAISAGNQTQYF.

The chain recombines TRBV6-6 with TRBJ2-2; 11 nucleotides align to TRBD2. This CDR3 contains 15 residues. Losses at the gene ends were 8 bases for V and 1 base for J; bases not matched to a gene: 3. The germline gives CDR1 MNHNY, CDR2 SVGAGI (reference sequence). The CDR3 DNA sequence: TGTGCCAGCCAAACTAGCGGGGGGAACACCGGGGAGCTGTTTTTT. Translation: CASQTSGGNTGELFF.

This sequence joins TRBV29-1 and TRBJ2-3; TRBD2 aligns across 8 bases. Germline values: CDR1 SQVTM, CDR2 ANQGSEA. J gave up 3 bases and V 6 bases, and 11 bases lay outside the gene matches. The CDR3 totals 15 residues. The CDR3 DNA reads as TGCAGCGTGAATGGGCGGGAGGAGGGAACAGATACGCAGTATTTT. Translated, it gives CSVNGREEGTDTQYF.

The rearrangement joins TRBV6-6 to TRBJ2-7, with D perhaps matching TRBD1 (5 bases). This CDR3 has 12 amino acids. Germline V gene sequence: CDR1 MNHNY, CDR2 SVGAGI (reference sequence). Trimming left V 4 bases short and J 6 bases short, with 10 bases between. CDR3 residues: CASSSQGSEQYF. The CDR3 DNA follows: TGTGCCAGCAGTTCTCAGGGATCCGAGCAGTACTTC.